This TCR beta chain was found in a study of naive and memory T cell subsets. Study observations and caveats: This RNA-based method may be sensitive to activation-related transcript changes.

A remark on this clonotype: No antigen is known for it.

The library had UMIs added by 3' ligation of an oligonucleotide to TCR cDNA. RNA was extracted from 2 to 2.5 ml of whole blood of healthy adults. Reverse transcription used DNase-treated unsorted total RNA, aiming for roughly 1 to 1000 ng. Four PCR rounds used nested alpha and beta constant region primers plus the SP2 primer. Blood and skin TCR RNA was reverse transcribed with alpha and beta constant primers. TCRdb passed the 5' RACE reads through MiXCR, listing each CDR3 protein once. The data hold tens of thousands of distinct CDR3 sequences, with more than 7% observed a single time. The sequence came from a male donor in good health.

CDR3 sequence: CSATGGGGLVGETQYF. The CDR3 nucleotides read TGCAGTGCCACCGGCGGAGGGGGGCTAGTGGGGGAGACCCAGTACTTC. This sequence joins TRBV20-1 and TRBJ2-5, with D perhaps TRBD1 or TRBD2 (6 bases each). V was pared by 6 bases and J by 5 bases, with 25 bases between. This CDR3 is 16 amino acids long. The V gene's germline CDR1 is DFQATT and CDR2 SNEGSKA (reference sequence).